This TCR beta chain derives from a study of identical twins. Broader study findings: A lower insertion count was a feature of abundant cord blood beta clonotypes, with no such feature in memory repertoires. Cross-sectional statistics, not tracking of the same donors, supported the conclusions.

Trimming removed 1 base from V and 2 bases from J, with 10 bases in between. This CDR3 is built from 15 residues. CDR1 and CDR2 (germline): SGHTA, FQGNSA. There are a few counts of this clonotype. Its antigen is undetermined. TCRdb processed the 5' RACE reads anew with MiXCR; each CDR3 protein has one entry. This table has about 570,000 distinct CDR3 sequences, over 8.5% appearing once. The same sample was also studied in work on yellow fever vaccine responses in identical twins. That paper notes: Twins showed a vaccine T cell response that reportedly seemed partly convergent, partly personalized.

The clonotype was recovered from a woman between 18 and 29 years old in good health. The chain uses TRBV7-2 and TRBJ2-3; D is unresolved. The sequenced material came from PBMCs. The CDR3 DNA follows: TGTGCCAGCAGCTTAGGATTTCTTCCCACAGATACGCAGTATTTT. It yields the protein CASSLGFLPTDTQYF.